The 23 T cell receptor beta chains given below trace back to one sample, sequenced in a study of technical replicates of blood from a handful of donors. Generated by immunoSEQ multiplex PCR, the TCRdb table keeps only in-frame clones and is missing some. Here the sample spans roughly 85,000 clones, nearly 95% being singletons. The sample comprised T cells isolated from PBMCs. These receptors were obtained from a human donor in good health.

The chain uses TRBV29-1 and TRBJ1-1; D is perhaps TRBD1 (5 bases). There are 12 residues in the CDR3. V was cut by 4 bases and J by 1 base, with 7 bases left in between. Germline loops: CDR1 SQVTM, CDR2 ANQGSEA. The CDR3: CSVVGENTEAFF. CDR3 in DNA: TGCAGCGTTGTAGGGGAGAACACTGAAGCTTTCTTT.

This chain uses TRBV30 with TRBJ2-7; no definite D call. CDR1 is GTSNPN and CDR2 is SVGIG in the germline V gene (reference sequence). This CDR3 is 15 amino acids long. Between the trimmed V and J ends, which lost 1 base and 0 bases, there was a span of 13 bases. Here the CDR3 reads CAWSGNARSSYEQYF. In nucleotides, the CDR3 is TGTGCCTGGAGTGGGAACGCACGGAGCTCCTACGAGCAGTACTTC. Full variable domain (rest looked up from reference TRBV30 and TRBJ2-7): SQTIHQWPATLVQPVGSPLSLECTVEGTSNPNLYWYRQAAGRGLQLLFYSVGIGQISSEVPQNLSASRPQDRQFILSSKKLLLSDSGFYLCAWSGNARSSYEQYFGPGTRLTVT.

V and J are TRBV4-2 and TRBJ2-7; 9 bases fit TRBD1. The CDR3 consists of 15 residues. Trimming took 3 bases from V and 0 from J; bases not matched to a gene: 3. CDR1 is LGHNA, CDR2 YNFKEQ, per germline. The CDR3 sequence: CASSQDRGNSYEQYF. CDR3 sequence (DNA): TGTGCCAGCAGCCAGGACAGGGGAAACTCCTACGAGCAGTACTTC.

The chain carries TRBV20-1 and TRBJ1-3; D remains ambiguous. The V gene lost 3 bases and the J gene lost 5 bases, with 5 bases spanning the gap. CDR3 length equals 11 residues. From germline, CDR1 is DFQATT and CDR2 SNEGSKA (reference sequence). CDR3 nucleotide sequence: TGCAGTGCTAGTTTTAGAAACACCATATATTTT. Protein sequence: CSASFRNTIYF.

The V gene is TRBV19, the J gene TRBJ2-3, with unresolved D. Between the trimmed V and J ends, which lost 3 bases and 1 base, there was a span of 11 bases. Germline values: CDR1 LNHDA, CDR2 SQIVND (reference sequence). The CDR3 is 15 amino acids. The CDR3 region is CASSIPRSGTDTQYF. CDR3 coding DNA: TGTGCCAGTAGTATTCCCAGGTCGGGCACAGATACGCAGTATTTT.

The chain combines TRBV29-1 with TRBJ1-2; D call uncertain. Trimming took 3 bases from V and 4 from J, leaving 12 bases between them. This CDR3 is 13 amino acids long. Germline loops: CDR1 SQVTM, CDR2 ANQGSEA. CDR3 sequence (DNA): TGCAGCGTTGACCCGGGTAGCGGCTATGGCTACACCTTC. This encodes CSVDPGSGYGYTF.

The rearrangement joins TRBV6-5 to TRBJ1-4; D not resolved. Germline V CDR1 and CDR2: MNHEY, SVGAGI. V dropped 2 bases and J dropped 10 bases, with 14 bases sitting between them. The CDR3 consists of 14 residues. The CDR3 loop reads CASSYDPKEGKLFF. The DNA of the CDR3 is TGTGCCAGCAGTTACGATCCCAAGGAGGGAAAACTGTTTTTT.

CDR3 protein: CASSLGDSHIYEQYF. The CDR3, as DNA: TGCGCCAGCAGCTTAGGGGACAGTCATATCTACGAGCAGTACTTC. The rearrangement joins TRBV5-1 to TRBJ2-7; 7 nucleotides agree with TRBD1. In germline, CDR1 is SGHRS, CDR2 YFSETQ. The J segment lost 3 bases and the V segment lost 2 bases, leaving 8 bases of the junction unmatched. This CDR3 has 15 amino acids.

The rearrangement links TRBV6-1 to TRBJ1-2; the match to TRBD1 covers 7 bases. This CDR3 is 13 amino acids long. V trimming: 3 bases; J trimming: 3 bases; junction bases outside the gene matches: 1. Germline V CDR1 and CDR2: MNHNS, SASEGT. In DNA form, the CDR3 reads TGTGCCAGCAGTGACAGGGGGTACTATGGCTACACCTTC. Its translation is CASSDRGYYGYTF.

The rearrangement joins TRBV30 to TRBJ2-1; D unresolved. Trimming left V 5 bases short and J 5 bases short, with 4 bases between. Germline V gives CDR1 GTSNPN, CDR2 SVGIG (reference sequence). The CDR3 totals 10 residues. CDR3 sequence: CAWVNNEQFF. Here the CDR3 DNA reads TGTGCCTGGGTAAACAATGAGCAGTTCTTC.

This chain's CDR3 is CARSCTGGSEKLFF. Written as DNA, the CDR3 is TGTGCCAGAAGTTGTACAGGGGGGAGTGAAAAACTGTTTTTT. The chain links TRBV5-3 to TRBJ1-4, with 8 bases lining up with TRBD1. TRBV5-3 is placed among ORFs of uncertain function. The CDR3 covers 14 residues. Unmatched junction bases numbered 7, after V lost 5 bases and J lost 7 bases.

This clone was counted a single time. V gene TRBV10-1 combines with J gene TRBJ1-5; possible D gene TRBD1, 6 bases. The CDR3 totals 14 residues. Between the trimmed V and J ends, which lost 4 bases and 5 bases, there was a span of 12 bases. Germline assignment: CDR1 WNHNN and CDR2 SYGVQD (reference sequence). CDR3 nucleotide sequence: TGCGCCAGCAGTGCCGGGACACAGGATCAGCCCCAGCATTTT. Its translation is CASSAGTQDQPQHF.

The rearrangement uses TRBV2 and TRBJ2-7; a weak D match, TRBD2 (7 bases). V was trimmed by 6 bases and J by 8 bases, leaving 11 bases between them. CDR1 is SNHLY, CDR2 FYNNEI, per germline. The CDR3 is made up of 11 amino acids. The CDR3 is CASRSGGKQYF. CDR3 bases: TGTGCCAGCAGGTCGGGGGGCAAGCAGTACTTC.

The chain combines TRBV29-1 with TRBJ2-5; D remains ambiguous. The CDR3 totals 14 residues. CDR1 is SQVTM, CDR2 ANQGSEA, per germline. The V gene lost 4 bases and the J gene lost 5 bases, with 17 bases spanning the gap. CDR3 nucleotide sequence: TGCAGCGTTGCCGGCCGCCTGACTGGCGAGACCCAGTACTTC. This translates into CSVAGRLTGETQYF.

The V call is TRBV27, the J call TRBJ2-1, with D unclear. The germline V gene has CDR1 MNHEY and CDR2 SMNVEV (reference sequence). The V gene lost 3 bases and the J gene lost 3 bases, with 12 bases spanning the gap. The CDR3 contains 15 residues. The CDR3 nucleotides read TGTGCCAGCAGTTTTGGTGTCTCAGGCTACAATGAGCAGTTCTTC. Translated, it gives CASSFGVSGYNEQFF.

The genes are TRBV7-9 and TRBJ2-3, with 9 bases identical to TRBD2. The V segment lost 5 bases and the J segment 8 bases; nucleotides outside the gene matches: 5. CDR1 and CDR2 from the germline V gene are SEHNR and FQNEAQ (reference sequence). The CDR3 is made up of 13 amino acids. This CDR3 reads CASSPVLAGTQYF. The DNA for the CDR3 is TGTGCCAGCAGCCCGGTACTAGCGGGTACGCAGTATTTT.

The count of this clone is one. J is TRBJ2-1 and V is TRBV27; TRBD1 matches at 7 bases. V dropped 2 bases and J dropped 8; count of bases not matched to a gene: 12. This CDR3 is built from 16 residues. Looked up from germline, CDR1 is MNHEY and CDR2 is SMNVEV (reference sequence). In DNA, the CDR3 is TGTGCCAGCAGTTTAAAGGCCGGTCTGACAGGGTATGAGCAGTTCTTC. It codes for CASSLKAGLTGYEQFF.

The CDR3 spells CASSVLDRNEAFF. CDR3 DNA: TGTGCCAGCAGCGTCCTAGACAGAAATGAAGCTTTCTTT. The chain is built from TRBV9 and TRBJ1-1, with a weak D call TRBD1 (5 bases). The CDR3 extends over 13 amino acids. V lost 2 bases to trimming and J lost 7 bases, with 12 bases between them. CDR1 is SGDLS and CDR2 is YYNGEE in the germline V gene. Full variable domain (remainder filled in from reference TRBV9 and TRBJ1-1): DSGVTQTPKHLITATGQRVTLRCSPRSGDLSVYWYQQSLDQGLQFLIQYYNGEERAKGNILERFSAQQFPDLHSELNLSSLELGDSALYFCASSVLDRNEAFFGQGTRLTVV.

The V call is TRBV7-9, the J call TRBJ2-7, with TRBD1 matching 9 bases. The CDR3 totals 13 residues. Germline V gene data show CDR1 as SEHNR and CDR2 as FQNEAQ (reference sequence). With 6 bases clipped from V and 3 bases from J, the junction kept 3 bases outside the gene matches. As DNA, the CDR3 is TGTGCCAGCAGGCGGGACAGGGACTACGAGCAGTACTTC. Translation: CASRRDRDYEQYF. The variable domain in full, completed from reference TRBV7-9 and TRBJ2-7, reads DTGVSQNPRHKITKRGQNVTFRCDPISEHNRLYWYRQTLGQGPEFLTYFQNEAQLEKSRLLSDRFSAERPKGSFSTLEIQRTEQGDSAMYLCASRRDRDYEQYFGPGTRLTVT.

V and J are TRBV19 and TRBJ1-4, with TRBD1 as a possible D gene (6 bases). CDR1 LNHDA and CDR2 SQIVND come from the germline V gene (reference sequence). CDR3 length: 15 residues. V was clipped by 3 bases and J by 0 bases, with 8 bases between them. CDR3 DNA sequence: TGTGCCAGTAGTATGGGGGCGACAACTAATGAAAAACTGTTTTTT. Its translation: CASSMGATTNEKLFF.

CDR3 in DNA: TGTGCCAGCAGCACTGACAAAGGTAGCGGGAGAAGCTATGAGCAGTTCTTC. Amino acids: CASSTDKGSGRSYEQFF. The chain recombines TRBV11-1 with TRBJ2-1, with 9 positions matching TRBD2. From germline, CDR1 is SGHAT and CDR2 FQDESV (reference sequence). The CDR3 is made up of 17 amino acids. The junction had 16 bases not matched to a gene; V was cut back by 5 bases and J by 8 bases.

V usage is TRBV2 and J usage is TRBJ2-1; D not certain. CDR1 is SNHLY, CDR2 FYNNEI, per germline. Trimming took off 2 bases at V and 9 bases at J, with 2 bases between the two ends. This CDR3 region has 10 residues. The CDR3 is CASSELEQFF. DNA for the CDR3: TGTGCCAGCAGTGAACTTGAGCAGTTCTTC.

The CDR3 nucleotides are TGTGCCAGCTCACGGGACAGGGATGGGTACAACTATGGCTACACCTTC. Translated, it gives CASSRDRDGYNYGYTF. The J gene is TRBJ1-2, the V gene TRBV18; the match to TRBD1 covers 9 bases. The CDR3 covers 16 residues. The germline CDR1 and CDR2 sequences are KGHSH and LQKENI. V shed 4 bases, J shed 2 bases, and the junction held 8 bases outside the gene matches.